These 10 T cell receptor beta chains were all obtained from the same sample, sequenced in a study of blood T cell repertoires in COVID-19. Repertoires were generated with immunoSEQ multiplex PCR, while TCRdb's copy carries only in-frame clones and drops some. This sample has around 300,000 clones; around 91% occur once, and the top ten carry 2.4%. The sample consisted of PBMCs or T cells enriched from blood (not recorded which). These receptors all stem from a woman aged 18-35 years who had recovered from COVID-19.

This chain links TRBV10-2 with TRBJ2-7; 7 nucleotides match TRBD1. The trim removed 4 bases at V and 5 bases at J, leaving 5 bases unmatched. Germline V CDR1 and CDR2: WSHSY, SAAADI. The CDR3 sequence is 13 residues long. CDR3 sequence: CASSVRGSDEQYF. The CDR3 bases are TGCGCCAGCAGTGTCAGGGGGAGTGACGAGCAGTACTTC.

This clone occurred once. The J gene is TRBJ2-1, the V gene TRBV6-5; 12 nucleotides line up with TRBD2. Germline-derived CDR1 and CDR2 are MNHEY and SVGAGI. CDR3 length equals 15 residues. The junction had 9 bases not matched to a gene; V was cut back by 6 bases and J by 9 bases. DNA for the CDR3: TGTGCCAGCAGCCCCCTAGCGGGGGGGAGTATTGAGCAGTTCTTC. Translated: CASSPLAGGSIEQFF.

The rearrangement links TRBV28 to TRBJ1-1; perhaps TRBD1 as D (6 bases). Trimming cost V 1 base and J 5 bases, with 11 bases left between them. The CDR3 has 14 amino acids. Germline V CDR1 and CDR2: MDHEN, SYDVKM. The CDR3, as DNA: TGTGCCAGCAGTTTATTACAGGGATGGACTGAAGCTTTCTTT. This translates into CASSLLQGWTEAFF.

CDR3 residues: CASTWEGNYGYTF. In DNA form, the CDR3 reads TGTGCCAGCACCTGGGAGGGGAACTATGGCTACACCTTC. The chain links TRBV7-9 to TRBJ1-2; a possible D gene is TRBD1 (5 bases). This CDR3 is 13 amino acids long. Trimming removed 7 bases at V and 2 bases at J, with 11 bases between. CDR1 and CDR2 (germline): SEHNR, FQNEAQ (reference sequence).

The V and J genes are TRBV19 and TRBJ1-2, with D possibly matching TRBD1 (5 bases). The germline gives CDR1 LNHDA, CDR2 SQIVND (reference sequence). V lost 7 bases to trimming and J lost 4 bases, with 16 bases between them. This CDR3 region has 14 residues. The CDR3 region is CASTIGGGLYGYTF. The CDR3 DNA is TGTGCCAGTACCATCGGGGGGGGACTCTATGGCTACACCTTC.

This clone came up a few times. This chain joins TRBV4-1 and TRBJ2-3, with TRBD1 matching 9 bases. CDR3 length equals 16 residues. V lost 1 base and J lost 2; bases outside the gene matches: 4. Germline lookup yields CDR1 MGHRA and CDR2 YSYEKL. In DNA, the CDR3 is TGCGCCAGCAGCCAAGGGACAGGGGATCTCACAGATACGCAGTATTTT. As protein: CASSQGTGDLTDTQYF.

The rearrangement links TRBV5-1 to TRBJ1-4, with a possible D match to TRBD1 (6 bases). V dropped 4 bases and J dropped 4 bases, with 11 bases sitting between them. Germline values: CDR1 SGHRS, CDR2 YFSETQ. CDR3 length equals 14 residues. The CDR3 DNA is TGCGCCAGCAGCCCGGACAGTTTTAATGAAAAACTGTTTTTT. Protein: CASSPDSFNEKLFF.

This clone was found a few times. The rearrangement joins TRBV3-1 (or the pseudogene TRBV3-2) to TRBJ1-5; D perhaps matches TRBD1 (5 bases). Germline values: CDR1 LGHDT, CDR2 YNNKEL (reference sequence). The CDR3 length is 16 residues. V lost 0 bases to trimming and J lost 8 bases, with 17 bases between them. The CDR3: CASSQESGGRIEPQHF. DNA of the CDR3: TGTGCCAGCAGCCAAGAGTCGGGGGGTCGGATTGAGCCCCAGCATTTT.

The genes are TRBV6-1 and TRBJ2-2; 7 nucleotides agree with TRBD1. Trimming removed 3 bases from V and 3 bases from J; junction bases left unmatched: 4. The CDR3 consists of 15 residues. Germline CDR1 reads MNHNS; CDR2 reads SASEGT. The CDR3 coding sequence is TGTGCCAGCAGTGACGACAGGGCGGACACCGGGGAGCTGTTTTTT. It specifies CASSDDRADTGELFF.

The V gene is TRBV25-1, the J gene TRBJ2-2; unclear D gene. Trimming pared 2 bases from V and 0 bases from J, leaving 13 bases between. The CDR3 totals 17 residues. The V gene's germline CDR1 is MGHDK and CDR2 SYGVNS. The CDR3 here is CASSEIPGATNTGELFF. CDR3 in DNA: TGTGCCAGCAGTGAAATCCCCGGAGCAACGAACACCGGGGAGCTGTTTTTT.